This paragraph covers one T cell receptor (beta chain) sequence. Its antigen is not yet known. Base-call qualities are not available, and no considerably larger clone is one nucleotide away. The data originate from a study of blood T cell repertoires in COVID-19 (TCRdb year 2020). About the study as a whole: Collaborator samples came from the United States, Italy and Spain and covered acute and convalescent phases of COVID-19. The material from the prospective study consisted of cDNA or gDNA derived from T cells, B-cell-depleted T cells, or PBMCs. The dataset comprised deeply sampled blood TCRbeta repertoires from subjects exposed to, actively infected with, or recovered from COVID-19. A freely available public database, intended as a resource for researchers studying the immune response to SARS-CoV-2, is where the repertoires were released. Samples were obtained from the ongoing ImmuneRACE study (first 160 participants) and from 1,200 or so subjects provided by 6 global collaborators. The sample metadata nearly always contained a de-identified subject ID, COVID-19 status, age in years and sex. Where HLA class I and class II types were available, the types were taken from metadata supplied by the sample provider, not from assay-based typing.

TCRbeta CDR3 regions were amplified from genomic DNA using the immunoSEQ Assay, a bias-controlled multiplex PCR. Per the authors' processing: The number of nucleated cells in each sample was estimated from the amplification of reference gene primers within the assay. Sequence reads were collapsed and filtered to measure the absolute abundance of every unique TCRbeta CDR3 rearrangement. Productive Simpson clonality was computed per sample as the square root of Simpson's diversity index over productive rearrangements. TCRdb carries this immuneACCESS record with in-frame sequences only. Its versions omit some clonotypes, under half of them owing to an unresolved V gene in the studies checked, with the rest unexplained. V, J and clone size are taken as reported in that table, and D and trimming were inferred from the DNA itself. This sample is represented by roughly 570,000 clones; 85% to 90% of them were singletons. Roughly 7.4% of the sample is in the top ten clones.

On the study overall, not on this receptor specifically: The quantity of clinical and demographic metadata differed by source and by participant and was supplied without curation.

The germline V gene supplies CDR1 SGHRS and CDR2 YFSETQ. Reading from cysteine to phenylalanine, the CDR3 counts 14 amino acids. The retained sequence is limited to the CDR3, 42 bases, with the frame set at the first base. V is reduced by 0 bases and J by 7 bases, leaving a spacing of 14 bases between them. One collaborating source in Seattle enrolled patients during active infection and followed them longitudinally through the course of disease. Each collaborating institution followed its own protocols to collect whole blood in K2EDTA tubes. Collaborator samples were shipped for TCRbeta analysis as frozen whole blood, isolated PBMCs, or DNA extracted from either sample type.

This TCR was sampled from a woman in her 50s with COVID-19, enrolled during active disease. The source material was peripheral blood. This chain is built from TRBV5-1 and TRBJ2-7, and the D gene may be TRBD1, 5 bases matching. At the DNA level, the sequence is TGCGCCAGCAGCTTGGTAGGCAGGGCAGGGGAGCAGTACTTC. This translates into CASSLVGRAGEQYF.